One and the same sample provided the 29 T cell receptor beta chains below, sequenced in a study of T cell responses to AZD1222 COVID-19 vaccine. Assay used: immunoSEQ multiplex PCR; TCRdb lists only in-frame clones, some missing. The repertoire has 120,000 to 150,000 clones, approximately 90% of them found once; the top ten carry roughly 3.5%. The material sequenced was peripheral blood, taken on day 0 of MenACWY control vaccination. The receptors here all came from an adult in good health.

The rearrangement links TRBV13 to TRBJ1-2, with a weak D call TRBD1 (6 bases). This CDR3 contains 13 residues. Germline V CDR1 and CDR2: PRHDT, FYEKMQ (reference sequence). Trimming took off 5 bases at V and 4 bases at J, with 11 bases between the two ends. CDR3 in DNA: TGTGCCAGCAGCAAACGGGGGCTCTATGGCTACACCTTC. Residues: CASSKRGLYGYTF.

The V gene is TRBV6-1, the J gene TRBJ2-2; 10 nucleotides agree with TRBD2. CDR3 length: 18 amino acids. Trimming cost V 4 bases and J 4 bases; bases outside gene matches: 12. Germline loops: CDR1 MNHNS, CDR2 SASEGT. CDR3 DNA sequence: TGTGCCAGCAGTGGGTTTCGAGCGGGGGGGCGGAGCACCGGGGAGCTGTTTTTT. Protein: CASSGFRAGGRSTGELFF.

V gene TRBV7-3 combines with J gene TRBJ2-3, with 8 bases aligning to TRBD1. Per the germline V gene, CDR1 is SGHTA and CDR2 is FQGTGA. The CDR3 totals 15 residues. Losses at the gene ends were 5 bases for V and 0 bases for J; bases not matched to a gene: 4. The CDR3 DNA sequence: TGTGCCAGCAGCAGGACAGGGTCGAGCACAGATACGCAGTATTTT. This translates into CASSRTGSSTDTQYF.

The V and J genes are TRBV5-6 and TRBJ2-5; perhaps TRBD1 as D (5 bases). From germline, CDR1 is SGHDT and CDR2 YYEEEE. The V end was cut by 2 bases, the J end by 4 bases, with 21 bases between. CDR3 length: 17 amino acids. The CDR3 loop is CASSLSGYVAQVETQYF. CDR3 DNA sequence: TGTGCCAGCAGCTTATCAGGGTACGTCGCCCAGGTAGAGACCCAGTACTTC. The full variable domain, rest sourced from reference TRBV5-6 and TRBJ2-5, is DAGVTQSPTHLIKTRGQQVTLRCSPKSGHDTVSWYQQALGQGPQFIFQYYEEEERQRGNFPDRFSGHQFPNYSSELNVNALLLGDSALYLCASSLSGYVAQVETQYFGPGTRLLVL.

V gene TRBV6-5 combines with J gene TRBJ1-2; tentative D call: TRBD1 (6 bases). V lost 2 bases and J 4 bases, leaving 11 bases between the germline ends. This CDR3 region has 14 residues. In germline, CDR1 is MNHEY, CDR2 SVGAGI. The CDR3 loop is CASSYVGGGYGYTF. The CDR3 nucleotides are TGTGCCAGCAGTTACGTCGGGGGCGGCTATGGCTACACCTTC.

DNA for the CDR3: TGCGCCAGCAGCCAGGGGTTTGAAGCTTTCTTT. Residues: CASSQGFEAFF. The chain is built from TRBV4-3 and TRBJ1-1; no firm D call. The CDR3 loop spans 11 amino acids. V gave up 3 bases and J gave up 7 bases, with 6 bases separating them. The germline CDR1 and CDR2 sequences are LGHNA and YSLEER.

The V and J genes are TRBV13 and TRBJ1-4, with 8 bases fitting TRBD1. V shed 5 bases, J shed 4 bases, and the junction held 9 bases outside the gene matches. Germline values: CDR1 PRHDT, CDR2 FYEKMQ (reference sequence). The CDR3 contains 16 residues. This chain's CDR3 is CASSPTDRDNNEKLFF. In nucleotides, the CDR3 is TGTGCCAGCAGCCCAACGGACAGGGACAATAATGAAAAACTGTTTTTT.

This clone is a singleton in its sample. CDR3 region: CASSWGPTGGNYGYTF. As DNA, the CDR3 is TGTGCCAGCAGCTGGGGCCCGACAGGGGGCAACTATGGCTACACCTTC. The chain carries TRBV27 and TRBJ1-2; 10 positions match TRBD1. There are 16 residues in the CDR3. Germline values: CDR1 MNHEY, CDR2 SMNVEV (reference sequence). Germline trimming cut 6 bases from V and 2 bases from J; bases unmatched to any gene: 9.

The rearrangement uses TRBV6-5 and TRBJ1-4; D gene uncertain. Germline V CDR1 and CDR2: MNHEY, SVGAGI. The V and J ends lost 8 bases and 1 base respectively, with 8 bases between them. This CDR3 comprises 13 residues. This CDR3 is CASLAETNEKLFF. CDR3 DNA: TGTGCCAGCTTAGCAGAAACTAATGAAAAACTGTTTTTT.

CDR3 loop: CATSDFTGGYGYTF. The CDR3 DNA sequence: TGTGCCACCAGTGATTTCACAGGGGGCTATGGCTACACCTTC. The chain recombines TRBV24-1 with TRBJ1-2, with TRBD1 matching 8 bases. CDR1 and CDR2 from the germline V gene are KGHDR and SFDVKD. This CDR3 contains 14 residues. J gave up 4 bases and V 1 base, and 1 base lay outside the gene matches.

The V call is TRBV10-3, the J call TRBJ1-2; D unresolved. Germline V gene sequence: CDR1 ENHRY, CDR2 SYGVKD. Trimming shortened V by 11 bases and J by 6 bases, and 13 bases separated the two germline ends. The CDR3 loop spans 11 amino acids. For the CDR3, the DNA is TGTGCCTCTGGCCAGTACGATGGCTACACCTTC. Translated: CASGQYDGYTF.

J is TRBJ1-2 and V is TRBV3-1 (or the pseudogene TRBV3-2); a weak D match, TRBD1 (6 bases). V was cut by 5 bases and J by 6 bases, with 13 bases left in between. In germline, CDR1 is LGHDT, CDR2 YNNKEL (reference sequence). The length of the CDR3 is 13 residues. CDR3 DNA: TGTGCCAGCAGCTACGCCGGGACAAATGGCTACACCTTC. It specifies CASSYAGTNGYTF.

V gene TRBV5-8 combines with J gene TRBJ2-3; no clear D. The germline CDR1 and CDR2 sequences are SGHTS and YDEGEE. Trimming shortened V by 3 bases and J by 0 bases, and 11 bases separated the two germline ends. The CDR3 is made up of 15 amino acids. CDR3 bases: TGTGCCAGCAGCTCGCCGTGGGCGAGCACAGATACGCAGTATTTT. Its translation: CASSSPWASTDTQYF.

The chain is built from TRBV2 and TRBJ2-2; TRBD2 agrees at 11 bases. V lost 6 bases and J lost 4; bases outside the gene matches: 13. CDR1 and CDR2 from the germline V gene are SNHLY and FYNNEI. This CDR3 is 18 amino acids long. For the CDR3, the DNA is TGTGCCAGCAGCACGGGACTAGCGGTCGCCTCAATCACCGGGGAGCTGTTTTTT. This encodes CASSTGLAVASITGELFF.

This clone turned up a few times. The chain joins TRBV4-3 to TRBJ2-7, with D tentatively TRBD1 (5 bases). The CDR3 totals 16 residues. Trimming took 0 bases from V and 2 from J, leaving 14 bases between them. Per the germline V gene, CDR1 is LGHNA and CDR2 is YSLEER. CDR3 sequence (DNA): TGCGCCAGCAGCCAAGATTACGCAGGGTTCCCCTACGAGCAGTACTTC. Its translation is CASSQDYAGFPYEQYF.

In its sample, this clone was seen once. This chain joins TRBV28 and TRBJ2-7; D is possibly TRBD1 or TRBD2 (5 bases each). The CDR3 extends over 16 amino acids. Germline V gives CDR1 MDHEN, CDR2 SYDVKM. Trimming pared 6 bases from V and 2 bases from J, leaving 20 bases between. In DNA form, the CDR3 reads TGTGCCAGCAGCCCGATACTCGGGGCGGAAGCCTACGAGCAGTACTTC. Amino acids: CASSPILGAEAYEQYF. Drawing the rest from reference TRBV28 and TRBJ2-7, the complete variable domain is DVKVTQSSRYLVKRTGEKVFLECVQDMDHENMFWYRQDPGLGLRLIYFSYDVKMKEKGDIPEGYSVSREKKERFSLILESASTNQTSMYLCASSPILGAEAYEQYFGPGTRLTVT.

The CDR3 sequence is CASSAYPSGRALDEQYF. DNA for the CDR3: TGTGCCAGCAGTGCATATCCTAGCGGGAGGGCCCTCGACGAGCAGTACTTC. V gene TRBV6-1 combines with J gene TRBJ2-7, with 12 bases fitting TRBD2. V lost 4 bases and J lost 5; bases outside the gene matches: 12. The V gene's germline CDR1 is MNHNS and CDR2 SASEGT. The CDR3 loop spans 17 amino acids.

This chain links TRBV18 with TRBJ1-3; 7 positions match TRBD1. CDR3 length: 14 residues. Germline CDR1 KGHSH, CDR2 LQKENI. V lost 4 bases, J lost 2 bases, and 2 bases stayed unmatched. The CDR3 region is CASSLGTAGNTIYF. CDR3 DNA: TGTGCCAGCTCACTTGGGACAGCTGGAAACACCATATATTTT.

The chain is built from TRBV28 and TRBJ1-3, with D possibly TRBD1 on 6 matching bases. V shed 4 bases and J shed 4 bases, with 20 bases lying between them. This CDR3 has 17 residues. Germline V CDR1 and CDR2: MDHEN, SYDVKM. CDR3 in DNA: TGTGCCAGCAGTTCCCCTTCGACGGGGGCTGGGGGAAACACCATATATTTT. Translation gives CASSSPSTGAGGNTIYF.

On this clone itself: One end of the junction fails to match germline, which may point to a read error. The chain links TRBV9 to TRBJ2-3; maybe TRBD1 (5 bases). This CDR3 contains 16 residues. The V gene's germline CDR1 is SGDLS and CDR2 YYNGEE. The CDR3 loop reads CASSVGVSGSTGTQYF. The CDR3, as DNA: TGTGCCAGCAGCGTAGGCGTTAGTGGTAGCACAGGTACGCAGTATTTT. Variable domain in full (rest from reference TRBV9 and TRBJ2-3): DSGVTQTPKHLITATGQRVTLRCSPRSGDLSVYWYQQSLDQGLQFLIQYYNGEERAKGNILERFSAQQFPDLHSELNLSSLELGDSALYFCASSVGVSGSTGTQYFGPGTRLTVL.

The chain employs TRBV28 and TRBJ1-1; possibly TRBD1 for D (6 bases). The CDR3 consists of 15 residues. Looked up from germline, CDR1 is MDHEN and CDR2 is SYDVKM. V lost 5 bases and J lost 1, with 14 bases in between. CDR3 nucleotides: TGTGCCAGCAGTGTCTTCACGGGGGCGAACACTGAAGCTTTCTTT. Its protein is CASSVFTGANTEAFF.

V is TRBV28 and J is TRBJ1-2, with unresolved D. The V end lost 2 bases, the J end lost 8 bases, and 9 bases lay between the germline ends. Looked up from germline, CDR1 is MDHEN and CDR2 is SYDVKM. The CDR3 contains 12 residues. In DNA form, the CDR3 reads TGTGCCAGCAGTTTACGAGGGAGAGGCTACACCTTC. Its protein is CASSLRGRGYTF.

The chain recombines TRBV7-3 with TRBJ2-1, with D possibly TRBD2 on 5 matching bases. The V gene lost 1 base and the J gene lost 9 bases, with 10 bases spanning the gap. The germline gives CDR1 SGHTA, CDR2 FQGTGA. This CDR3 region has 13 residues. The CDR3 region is CASSLRGKGEQFF. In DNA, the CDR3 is TGTGCCAGCAGCTTAAGAGGGAAGGGTGAGCAGTTCTTC.

The DNA for the CDR3 is TGTGCCAGCTCACCACCGGACAGGCGTAACACTGAAGCTTTCTTT. Protein: CASSPPDRRNTEAFF. This chain links TRBV18 with TRBJ1-1; 7 nucleotides line up with TRBD1. The CDR3 length is 15 residues. The V and J ends lost 0 bases and 2 bases, in that order; junction bases with no gene match: 3. CDR1 is KGHSH, CDR2 LQKENI, per germline.

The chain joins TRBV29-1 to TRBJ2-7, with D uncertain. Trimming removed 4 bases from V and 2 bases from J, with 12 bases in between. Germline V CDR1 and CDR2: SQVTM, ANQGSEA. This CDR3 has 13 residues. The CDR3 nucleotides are TGCAGCGTTGGGAGTCATCCTACCTACGAGCAGTACTTC. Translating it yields CSVGSHPTYEQYF.

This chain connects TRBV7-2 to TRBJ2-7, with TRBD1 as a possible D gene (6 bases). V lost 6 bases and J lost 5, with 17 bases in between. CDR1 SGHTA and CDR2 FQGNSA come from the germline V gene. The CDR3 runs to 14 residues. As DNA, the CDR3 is TGTGCCAGCAGTCCCGGGACAACCCTCCACGAGCAGTACTTC. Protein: CASSPGTTLHEQYF.

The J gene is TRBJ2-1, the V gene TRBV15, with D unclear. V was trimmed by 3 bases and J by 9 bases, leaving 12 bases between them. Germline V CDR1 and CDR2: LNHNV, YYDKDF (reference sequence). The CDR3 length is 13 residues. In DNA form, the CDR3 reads TGTGCCACCAGCAGTGGCCGGATGGGTGAGCAGTTCTTC. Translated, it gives CATSSGRMGEQFF.

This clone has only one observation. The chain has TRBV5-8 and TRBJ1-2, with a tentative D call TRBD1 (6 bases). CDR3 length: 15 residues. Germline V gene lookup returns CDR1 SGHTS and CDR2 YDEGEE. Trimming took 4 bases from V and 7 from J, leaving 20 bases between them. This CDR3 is CASSPRITGLGGYTF. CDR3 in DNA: TGTGCCAGCAGCCCCCGAATAACAGGGCTCGGTGGCTACACCTTC.

DNA of the CDR3: TGCAGCGTTTTGCGACCGGGCACCGGGGAGCTGTTTTTT. The encoded protein is CSVLRPGTGELFF. The chain uses TRBV29-1 and TRBJ2-2; D is undetermined. The ends were cut back, 5 bases at V and 4 bases at J, with 11 bases in the middle. CDR3 size: 13 residues. Germline CDR1 and CDR2: SQVTM and ANQGSEA.